What follows describes a single T cell receptor beta chain. No antigen is known for it. This sample is drawn from a study of response to subunit inactivated influenza vaccine. Findings and limits, study-wide: T cells newly recruited by each seasonal influenza vaccination are few, the authors suggested.

The CDR3 covers 15 residues. Trimming took off 2 bases at V and 0 bases at J, with 10 bases between the two ends. Germline V gene data show CDR1 as LGHDT and CDR2 as YNNKEL (reference sequence). From the RT-PCR reads, TCRdb called clonotypes with MiXCR, one entry per CDR3 protein. Of hundreds of thousands of distinct CDR3 sequences listed, about a fifth are singletons. V gene TRBV3-1 combines with J gene TRBJ2-5; D uncertain. The source of this sequence is a man in his fifties or sixties who received an inactivated influenza vaccine. Sequenced here: PBMCs from blood, sampled 5 days after vaccination. CDR3 in DNA: TGTGCCAGCAGCCAAATTCCCCCGTACCAAGAGACCCAGTACTTC. This encodes CASSQIPPYQETQYF.